These 8 T cell receptor beta chains were sequenced from one sample in a study of identifying expanded T cells in peripheral blood. The assay was immunoSEQ multiplex PCR, and TCRdb's table has in-frame clones only and misses some. The sample carries tens of thousands of clones, 80% to 90% recorded once. Sequenced input: blood. These receptors originate from a person between 18 and 69 years old in good health.

The DNA of the CDR3 is TGTGCCAGCAGCTTTCTCGGGTTCGACAGGGGTGGTGGAAACACCATATATTTT. Translated: CASSFLGFDRGGGNTIYF. The chain is built from TRBV7-8 and TRBJ1-3; 8 bases agree with TRBD1. The CDR3 sequence is 18 residues long. Trimming at V came to 3 bases and at J to 3 bases, leaving 13 bases not matched to a gene. Looked up from germline, CDR1 is SGHVS and CDR2 is FQNEAQ. Based on the CDR3 plus reference TRBV7-8 and TRBJ1-3, the full variable domain is GAGVSQSPRYKVAKRGQDVALRCDPISGHVSLFWYQQALGQGPEFLTYFQNEAQLDKSGLPSDRFFAERPEGSVSTLKIQRTQQEDSAVYLCASSFLGFDRGGGNTIYFGEGSWLTVV.

This clone was recorded only once. V is TRBV4-2 and J is TRBJ2-6; perhaps TRBD2 as D (6 bases). The ends were cut back, 0 bases at V and 1 base at J, with 7 bases in the middle. Germline V gene data show CDR1 as LGHNA and CDR2 as YNFKEQ. The length of the CDR3 is 16 residues. The CDR3, as DNA: TGTGCCAGCAGCCAAGAGGGGGGATCTGGGGCCAACGTCCTGACTTTC. This gives the protein CASSQEGGSGANVLTF.

This chain connects TRBV7-9 to TRBJ2-2; D might be TRBD1 (5 bases). CDR3 size: 13 residues. The V end was cut by 3 bases, the J end by 7 bases, with 9 bases between. CDR1 is SEHNR, CDR2 FQNEAQ, per germline (reference sequence). The CDR3 sequence is CASSFRADGELFF. DNA for the CDR3: TGTGCCAGCAGCTTCAGGGCGGACGGGGAGCTGTTTTTT.

The chain recombines TRBV19 with TRBJ1-1; the match to TRBD1 covers 7 bases. Per the germline V gene, CDR1 is LNHDA and CDR2 is SQIVND (reference sequence). Trimming at V came to 7 bases and at J to 0 bases, leaving 5 bases not matched to a gene. This CDR3 spans 14 amino acids. The CDR3 here is CASNPTGLNTEAFF. CDR3 bases: TGTGCCAGTAACCCGACAGGGTTGAACACTGAAGCTTTCTTT.

This chain uses TRBV6-1 with TRBJ1-6, with 7 nucleotides matching TRBD1. This CDR3 is 14 amino acids long. The germline V gene has CDR1 MNHNS and CDR2 SASEGT. After removal of 3 bases from V and 7 bases from J, the junction contained 3 bases not matched to a gene. CDR3: CASSEGTENSPLHF. Here the CDR3 DNA reads TGTGCCAGCAGTGAGGGGACAGAAAATTCACCCCTCCACTTT.

This sequence joins TRBV30 and TRBJ2-7, with 9 bases matching TRBD1. This CDR3 comprises 13 residues. With 1 base clipped from V and 4 bases from J, the junction kept 2 bases outside the gene matches. Looked up from germline, CDR1 is GTSNPN and CDR2 is SVGIG (reference sequence). CDR3 DNA sequence: TGTGCCTGGAGTGGGGACAGGGTTTACGAGCAGTACTTC. This gives the protein CAWSGDRVYEQYF.

A few counts support this clone. This sequence joins TRBV28 and TRBJ1-4; no clear D gene. The CDR3 has 14 amino acids. V lost 11 bases to trimming and J lost 2 bases, with 15 bases between them. Germline CDR1 reads MDHEN; CDR2 reads SYDVKM. CDR3 sequence reads: CAVPKDGTNEKLFF. The CDR3 DNA is TGTGCCGTACCCAAGGACGGGACTAATGAAAAACTGTTTTTT.

The gene calls are TRBV4-1 and TRBJ1-3; D is ambiguous. Trimming removed 3 bases from V and 0 bases from J, with 9 bases in between. Germline V gene sequence: CDR1 MGHRA, CDR2 YSYEKL. The CDR3 contains 15 residues. CDR3 amino acids: CASSQAGSSGNTIYF. The CDR3 DNA reads TGCGCCAGCAGCCAGGCCGGATCCTCTGGAAACACCATATATTTT.